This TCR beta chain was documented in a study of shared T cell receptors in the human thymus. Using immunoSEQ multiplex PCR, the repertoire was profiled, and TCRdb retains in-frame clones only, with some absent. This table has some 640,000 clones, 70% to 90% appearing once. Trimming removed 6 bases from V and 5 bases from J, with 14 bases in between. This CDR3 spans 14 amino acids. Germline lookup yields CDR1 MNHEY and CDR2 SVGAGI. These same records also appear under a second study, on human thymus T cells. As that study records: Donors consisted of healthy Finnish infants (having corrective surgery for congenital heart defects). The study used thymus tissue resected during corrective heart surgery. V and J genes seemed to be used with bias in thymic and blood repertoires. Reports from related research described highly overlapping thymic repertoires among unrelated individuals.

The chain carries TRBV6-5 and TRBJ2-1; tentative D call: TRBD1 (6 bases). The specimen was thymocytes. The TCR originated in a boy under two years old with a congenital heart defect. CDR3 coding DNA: TGTGCCAGCAGAAGGGCGTCAGGGGACAATGAGCAGTTCTTC. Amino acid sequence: CASRRASGDNEQFF.